This T cell receptor (beta chain) was recovered during a study of OX40 agonist ivuxolimab in advanced cancers. Profiled with immunoSEQ multiplex PCR; TCRdb holds only in-frame clones, not every one. The repertoire has over 60,000 clones, 80% to 90% of them found once; the top ten carry 4%. This CDR3 has 13 residues. The V segment lost 6 bases and the J segment 6 bases; nucleotides outside the gene matches: 3. Germline assignment: CDR1 MNHEY and CDR2 SMNVEV (reference sequence). The specimen was CD4+ or CD8+ T cells sorted from blood, collected in a trial of the OX40 agonist ivuxolimab. This chain connects TRBV27 to TRBJ2-2, with 8 positions matching TRBD2. The TCR originated in an adult with an advanced solid tumor such as melanoma, head and neck, liver or kidney cancer. The CDR3 reads CASSGRASGELFF. Written as DNA, the CDR3 is TGTGCCAGCAGCGGGAGGGCCTCCGGGGAGCTGTTTTTT.